These 11 T cell receptor beta chains came from one sample sequenced in a study of CD8+ T cells in alopecia areata. The authors sorted pooled cutaneous lymph node cells using CD4, CD8alpha, NKG2D, NKG2ACE and other markers. Isolated RNA was reverse transcribed into cDNA used as the sequencing template. The assay was immunoSEQ multiplex PCR, and TCRdb's table has in-frame clones only and misses some. The counts give 290,000 or so clones, none of them seen only once; about 1.2% is held by the top ten. Sample: CD4+ T cells sorted from a lymph node. Receptors were obtained from a C3H/HeJ mouse with alopecia areata. Mice of this strain are of MHC haplotype H2-k.

Concerning this clone: Mouse gene names apply. From the germline J gene comes the end of the CDR3, since the read stops 4 residues before it. The chain employs TRBV19 and TRBJ1-1; 7 nucleotides match TRBD1. Germline values: CDR1 FNHDT, CDR2 SITEND (reference sequence). The CDR3 consists of 14 residues. After removal of 4 bases from V and 3 bases from J, the junction contained 6 bases not matched to a gene. Partial CDR3 DNA: TGTGCCAGCAGTCCGGGACAGAGTTACACA. Translated: CASSPGQSYT. The full CDR3 reads CASSPGQSYTEVFF.

This clone turned up a few times. Genes here carry mouse names. The sequenced fragment ends 4 residues before the CDR3 boundary, so the rest is inferred from the germline J gene. At the DNA level, this CDR3 is encoded by other sequences in the same sample as well. The chain has TRBV13-2 and TRBJ2-7, with 11 bases identical to TRBD2. Per germline, CDR1 NNHNN and CDR2 SYGAGS (reference sequence). The CDR3 runs 15 residues. Incomplete CDR3 DNA: TGTGCCAGCGGTGATGCAGGGGACTGGGGGTAT. The encoded protein is CASGDAGDWGY. The entire CDR3 reads CASGDAGDWGYEQYF.

Comments on this clone: Gene names follow the mouse nomenclature. The read gets to within 4 residues of the CDR3 end, and the germline J gene fills in the rest. The J gene is TRBJ2-2, the V gene TRBV19, with D perhaps given as TRBD1 or TRBD2 (5 bases each). V was trimmed by 3 bases and J by 2 bases, leaving 8 bases between them. CDR1 FNHDT and CDR2 SITEND come from the germline V gene (reference sequence). The CDR3 runs to 14 residues. CDR3 DNA (partial): TGTGCCAGCAGTAGGGGGTGGAACACCGGG. Residues: CASSRGWNTG. In full, the CDR3 is CASSRGWNTGQLYF. The whole variable domain, filled in from reference TRBV19 and TRBJ2-2, reads GGIITQTPKFLIGQEGQKLTLKCQQNFNHDTMYWYRQDSGKGLRLIYYSITENDLQKGDLSEGYDASREKKSSFSLTVTSAQKNEMAVFLCASSRGWNTGQLYFGEGSKLTVL.

Ten or more counts support this clone. The listed genes are named as in mouse. The read terminates 4 residues before the CDR3 end, so the remaining end is supplied by the germline J gene. This rearrangement joins TRBV17 to TRBJ1-2, with D uncertain. Germline CDR1 is MNHDT and CDR2 is YYDKIL. Deletions cut 2 bases from V and 0 bases from J, with 4 bases between. The CDR3 runs 13 residues. The CDR3 bases that were read are TGTGCTAGCAGTAGAAAAGCAAACTCC. Protein: CASSRKANS. In full, the CDR3 reads CASSRKANSDYTF.

The table lists this clone with a few counts. Mouse gene names apply. From the germline J gene comes the end of the CDR3, since the read stops 4 residues before it. The chain recombines TRBV19 with TRBJ2-5; 7 positions agree with TRBD1. The CDR3 spans 15 residues. Germline loops: CDR1 FNHDT, CDR2 SITEND (reference sequence). V lost 4 bases to trimming and J lost 0 bases; unmatched junction nucleotides: 5. The CDR3 bases that were read are TGTGCCAGCAGTCCCGACAGGGAAAACCAAGAC. Its protein is CASSPDRENQD. The whole CDR3 protein is CASSPDRENQDTQYF.

Of note for this clone: Gene names are mouse gene names. The read stops 4 residues short of the end of the CDR3; the missing end is completed from the germline J gene. The chain is built from TRBV1 and TRBJ2-7; the D gene is possibly TRBD1 (5 bases). Germline V gene sequence: CDR1 NSQYPW, CDR2 LRSPGD (reference sequence). The CDR3 totals 13 residues. The chain's CDR3 is CTCSPSTDYEQYF. Incomplete CDR3 DNA: TGCACCTGCAGTCCCTCGACAGATTAT.

There are many counts of this clone. Gene names follow the mouse nomenclature. The read terminates 4 residues ahead of where the CDR3 ends, so the germline J gene completes it. The genes are TRBV17 and TRBJ2-2; D may be TRBD1 (5 bases). V was pared by 3 bases and J by 0 bases, with 8 bases between. This CDR3 is built from 15 residues. Germline V gene lookup returns CDR1 MNHDT and CDR2 YYDKIL. CDR3 region: CASSRDNANTGQLYF. CDR3 bases read: TGTGCTAGCAGTAGGGACAATGCAAACACCGGG.

As to this clone: Gene names follow the mouse nomenclature. The read finishes 4 residues shy of the CDR3 end, and the germline J gene is used to complete it. This chain connects TRBV31 to TRBJ2-2, with 7 bases that match TRBD1. The J segment lost 0 bases and the V segment lost 0 bases, leaving 1 base of the junction unmatched. Germline values: CDR1 GKSSPN, CDR2 SITVG. The CDR3 has 15 residues. CDR3 residues: CAWSLRGTNTGQLYF. The part of the CDR3 DNA that was read is TGTGCCTGGAGTCTCAGGGGGACAAACACCGGG.

Concerning this clone: Gene names are the mouse ones. Read coverage stops 4 residues before the CDR3 terminus; the germline J gene supplies the remainder. The chain links TRBV13-1 to TRBJ2-5, with D perhaps TRBD1 (6 bases). Germline V gives CDR1 NSHNY, CDR2 SYGAGN. The CDR3 totals 11 residues. CDR3: CASSTGDTQYF. CDR3 DNA, as far as it was read: TGTGCCAGCAGCACAGGGGAC.

This clone came up a few times. A read error may be the cause here, since a much bigger clone is one base away. Genes here carry mouse names. The missing CDR3 end, 4 residues past where the read stops, is filled in from the germline J gene. The same CDR3 also results from other DNA sequences found in this sample. The rearrangement uses TRBV19 and TRBJ2-7; D not certain. V was trimmed by 4 bases and J by 0 bases, leaving 5 bases between them. Germline CDR1 and CDR2: FNHDT and SITEND (reference sequence). This CDR3 is 12 amino acids long. The chain's CDR3 is CASSQSSYEQYF. Incomplete CDR3 DNA: TGTGCCAGCAGTCAAAGCTCCTAT.

This clone was detected only a few times. Gene names refer to mouse genes. The sequenced fragment ends 4 residues before the CDR3 boundary, so the rest is inferred from the germline J gene. The chain joins TRBV19 to TRBJ2-1, with TRBD2 matching over 9 bases. The CDR3 length is 14 residues. The germline CDR1 and CDR2 sequences are FNHDT and SITEND (reference sequence). The covered CDR3 bases are TGTGCCAGCAGCAAGACTGGGGGCGAGGCT. Its protein product is CASSKTGGEA. The entire CDR3 protein reads CASSKTGGEAEQFF.